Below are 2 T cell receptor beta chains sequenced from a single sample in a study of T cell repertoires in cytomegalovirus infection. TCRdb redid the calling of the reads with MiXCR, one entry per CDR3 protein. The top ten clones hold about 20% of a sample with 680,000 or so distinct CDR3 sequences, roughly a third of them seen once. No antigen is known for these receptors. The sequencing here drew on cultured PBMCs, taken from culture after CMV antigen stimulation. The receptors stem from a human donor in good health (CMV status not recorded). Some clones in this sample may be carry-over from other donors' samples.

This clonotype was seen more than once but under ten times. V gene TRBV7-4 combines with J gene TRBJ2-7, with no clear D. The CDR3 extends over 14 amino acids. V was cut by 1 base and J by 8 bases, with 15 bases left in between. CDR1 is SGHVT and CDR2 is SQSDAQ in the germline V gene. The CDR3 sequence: CASSLGTIPTQQYF. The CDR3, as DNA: TGTGCCAGCAGCTTAGGAACTATCCCTACGCAGCAGTACTTC.

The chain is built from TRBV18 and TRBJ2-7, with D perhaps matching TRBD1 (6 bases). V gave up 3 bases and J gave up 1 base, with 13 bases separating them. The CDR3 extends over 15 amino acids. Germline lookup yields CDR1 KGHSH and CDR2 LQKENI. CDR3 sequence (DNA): TGTGCCAGCTCACCCCAGGGGCAGGGGTCCTACGAGCAGTACTTC. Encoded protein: CASSPQGQGSYEQYF.